This TCR beta chain was captured in a study of relationships among human T cell subsets. Whole-study results and caveats: Over 50% of CD8+ cytotoxic sequences came from clones with over 100 reads. V, D, J usage, CDR3 length and N-additions were similar across seven subsets.

Germline-derived CDR1 and CDR2 are ENHRY and SYGVKD. CDR3 length equals 14 residues. V shed 1 base and J shed 2 bases, with 8 bases lying between them. For this clonotype: Its specificity is not known.

From mRNA, alpha and beta CDR3 regions were amplified using semiquantitative ARM-PCR. ARM-PCR used tagged nested gene-specific primers, then communal superprimers for exponential amplification. MiXCR, run by TCRdb on the multiplex PCR reads, gives a single entry per CDR3 protein. The sample consists of a few thousand distinct CDR3 sequences, about 38% of them appearing once. The genes are TRBV10-3 and TRBJ1-1; D call uncertain. The sample was activated T cells sorted from blood. Regarding subset: CD45RA-RO-CD69+ activated T cells. The clonotype comes from a man aged 40-50 years in good health. CDR3 DNA: TGTGCCATCAGTGAGTTTATCGGAAACACTGAAGCTTTCTTT. It codes for CAISEFIGNTEAFF.